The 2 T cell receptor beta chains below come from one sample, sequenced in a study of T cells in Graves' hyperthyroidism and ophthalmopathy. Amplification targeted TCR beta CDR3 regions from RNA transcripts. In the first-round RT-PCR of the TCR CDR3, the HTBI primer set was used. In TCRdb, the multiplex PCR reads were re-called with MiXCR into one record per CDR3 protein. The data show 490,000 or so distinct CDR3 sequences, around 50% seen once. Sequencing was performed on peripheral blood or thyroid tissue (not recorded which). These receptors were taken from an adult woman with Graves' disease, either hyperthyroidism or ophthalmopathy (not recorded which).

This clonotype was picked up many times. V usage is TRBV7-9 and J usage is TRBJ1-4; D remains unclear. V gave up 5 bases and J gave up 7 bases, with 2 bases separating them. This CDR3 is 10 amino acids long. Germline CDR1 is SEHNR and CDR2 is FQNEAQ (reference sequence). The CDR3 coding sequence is TGTGCCAGCAGCCCTGAAAAACTGTTTTTT. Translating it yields CASSPEKLFF. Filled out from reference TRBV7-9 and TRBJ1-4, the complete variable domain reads DTGVSQNPRHKITKRGQNVTFRCDPISEHNRLYWYRQTLGQGPEFLTYFQNEAQLEKSRLLSDRFSAERPKGSFSTLEIQRTEQGDSAMYLCASSPEKLFFGSGTQLSVL.

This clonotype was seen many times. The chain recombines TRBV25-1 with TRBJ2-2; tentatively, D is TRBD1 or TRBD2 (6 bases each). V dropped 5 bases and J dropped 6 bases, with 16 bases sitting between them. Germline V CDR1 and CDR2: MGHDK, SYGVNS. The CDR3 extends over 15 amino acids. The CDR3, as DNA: TGTGCCAGCAGTCCTATAGAGGGGGGTCCCGGGGAGCTGTTTTTT. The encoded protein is CASSPIEGGPGELFF.